Detailed here is one T cell receptor beta chain. The antigen remains unidentified. The library targeted TCRbeta and was prepared with unique molecular identifiers. Each CDR3 protein is one row after TCRdb ran MiXCR on the PCR reads. Of approximately 980,000 distinct CDR3 sequences in the sample, roughly 31% are singletons; the top ten hold roughly 28%. These data originate in a study of T-cell reconstitution after alpha-beta-depleted transplantation in children. Whole-study findings and limits: Several hundred rapidly expanded clones from non-depleted graft cells reportedly supplied alpha-beta T cells about two months post-transplant.

This CDR3 contains 18 residues. With 3 bases clipped from V and 9 bases from J, the junction kept 18 bases outside the gene matches. The chain couples TRBV12-3 or TRBV12-4 to TRBJ2-1; 9 nucleotides line up with TRBD2. This clonotype originated in a boy less than two years old who had a stem cell transplant for SCID, so the T cells may come from the graft donor. This sample comprised PBMCs, mostly from graft donor cells, obtained 360 days after TCRalphabeta/CD19-depleted stem cell transplant. This chain's CDR3 is CASSFGSLGTSSSGEQFF. Written as DNA, the CDR3 is TGTGCCAGCAGTTTTGGTTCGTTAGGGACTAGCTCCAGCGGTGAGCAGTTCTTC.